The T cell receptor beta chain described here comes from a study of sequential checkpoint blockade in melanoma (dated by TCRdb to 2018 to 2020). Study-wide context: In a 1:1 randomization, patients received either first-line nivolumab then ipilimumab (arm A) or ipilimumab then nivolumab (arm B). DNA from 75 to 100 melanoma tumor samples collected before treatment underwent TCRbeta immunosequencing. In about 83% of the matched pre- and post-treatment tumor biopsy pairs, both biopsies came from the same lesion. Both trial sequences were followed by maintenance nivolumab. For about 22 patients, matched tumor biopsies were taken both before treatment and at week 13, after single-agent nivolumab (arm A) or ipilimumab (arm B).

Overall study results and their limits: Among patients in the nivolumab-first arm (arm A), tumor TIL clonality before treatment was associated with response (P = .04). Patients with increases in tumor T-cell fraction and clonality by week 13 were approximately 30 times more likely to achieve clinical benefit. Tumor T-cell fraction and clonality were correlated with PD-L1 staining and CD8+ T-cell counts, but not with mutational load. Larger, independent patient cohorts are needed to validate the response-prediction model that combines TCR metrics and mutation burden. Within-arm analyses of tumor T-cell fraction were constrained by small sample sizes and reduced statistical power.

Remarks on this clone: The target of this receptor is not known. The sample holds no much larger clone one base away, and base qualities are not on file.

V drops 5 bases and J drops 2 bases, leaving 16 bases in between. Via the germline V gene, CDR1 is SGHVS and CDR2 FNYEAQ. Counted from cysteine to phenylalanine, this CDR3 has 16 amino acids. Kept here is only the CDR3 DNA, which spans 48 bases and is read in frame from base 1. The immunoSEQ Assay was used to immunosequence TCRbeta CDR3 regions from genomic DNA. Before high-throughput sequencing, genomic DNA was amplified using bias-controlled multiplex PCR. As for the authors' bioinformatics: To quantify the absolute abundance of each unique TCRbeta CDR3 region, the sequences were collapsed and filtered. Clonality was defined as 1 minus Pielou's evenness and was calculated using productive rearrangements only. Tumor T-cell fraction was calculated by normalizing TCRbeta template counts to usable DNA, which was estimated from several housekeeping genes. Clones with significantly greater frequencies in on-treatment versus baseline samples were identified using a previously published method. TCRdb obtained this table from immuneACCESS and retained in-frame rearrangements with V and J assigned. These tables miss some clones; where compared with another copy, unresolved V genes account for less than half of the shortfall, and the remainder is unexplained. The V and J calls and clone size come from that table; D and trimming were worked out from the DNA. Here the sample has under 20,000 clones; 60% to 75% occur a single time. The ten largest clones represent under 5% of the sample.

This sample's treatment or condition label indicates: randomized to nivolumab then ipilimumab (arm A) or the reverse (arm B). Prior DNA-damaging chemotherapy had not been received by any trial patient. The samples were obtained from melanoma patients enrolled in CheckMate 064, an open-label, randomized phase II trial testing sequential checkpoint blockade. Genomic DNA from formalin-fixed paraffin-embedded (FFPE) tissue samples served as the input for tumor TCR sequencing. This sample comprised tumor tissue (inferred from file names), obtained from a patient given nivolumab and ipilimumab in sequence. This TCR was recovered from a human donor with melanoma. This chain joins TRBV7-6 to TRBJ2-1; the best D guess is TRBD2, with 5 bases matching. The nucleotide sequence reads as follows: TGTGCCAGCAGCCCCGGCCCTAGCAGCCCCTACAATGAGCAGTTCTTC. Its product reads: CASSPGPSSPYNEQFF.